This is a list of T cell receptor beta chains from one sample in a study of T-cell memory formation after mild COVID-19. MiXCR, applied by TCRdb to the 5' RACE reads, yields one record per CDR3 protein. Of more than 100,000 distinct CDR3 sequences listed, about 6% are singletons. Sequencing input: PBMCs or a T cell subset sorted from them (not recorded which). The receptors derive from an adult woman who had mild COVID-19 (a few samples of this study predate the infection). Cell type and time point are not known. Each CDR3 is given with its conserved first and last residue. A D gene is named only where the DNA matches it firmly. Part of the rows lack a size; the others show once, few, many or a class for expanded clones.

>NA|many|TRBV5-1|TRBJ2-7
CASSLYVSRDEQYF
TGCGCCAGCAGCTTGTATGTTTCGAGGGACGAGCAGTACTTC
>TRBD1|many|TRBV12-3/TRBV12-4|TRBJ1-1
CASSLGQARSSEAFF
TGTGCCAGCAGTTTGGGACAGGCCAGGTCCTCCGAAGCTTTCTTT
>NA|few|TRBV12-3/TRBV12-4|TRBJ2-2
CASSPRARGTGELFF
TGTGCCAGCAGCCCCCGGGCCCGGGGAACCGGGGAGCTGTTTTTT
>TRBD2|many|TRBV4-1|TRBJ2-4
CASSQLTGLANIQYF
TGCGCCAGCAGCCAACTAACGGGACTAGCAAACATTCAGTACTTC
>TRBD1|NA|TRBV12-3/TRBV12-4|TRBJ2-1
CASSFRGRSDEQFF
TGTGCCAGCAGTTTCAGGGGGCGCTCGGATGAGCAGTTCTTC
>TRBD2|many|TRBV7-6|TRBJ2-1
CASSLHTGTSVYNEQFF
TGTGCCAGCAGCCTCCATACTGGGACTAGCGTGTACAATGAGCAGTTCTTC
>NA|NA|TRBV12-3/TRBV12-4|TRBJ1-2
CASSLELTTGYTF
TGTGCCAGCAGTTTAGAACTAACTACTGGCTACACCTTC
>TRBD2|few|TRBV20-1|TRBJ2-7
CSARDTQRGLAEQYF
TGCAGTGCTAGAGACACGCAGAGGGGACTAGCTGAGCAGTACTTC
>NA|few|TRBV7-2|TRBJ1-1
CASSLVQGFMNTEAFF
TGTGCCAGCAGCTTAGTACAGGGATTCATGAACACTGAAGCTTTCTTT
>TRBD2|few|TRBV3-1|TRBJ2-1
CASSRTGTSHNEQFF
TGTGCCAGCAGCCGCACCGGGACTAGCCACAATGAGCAGTTCTTC
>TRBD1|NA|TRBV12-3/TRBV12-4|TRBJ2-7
CASSFRDRSSYEQYF
TGTGCCAGCAGTTTTCGGGACAGGAGCTCCTACGAGCAGTACTTC
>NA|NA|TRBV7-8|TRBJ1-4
CASSLGGVREKLFF
TGTGCCAGCAGCTTAGGAGGCGTTCGGGAAAAACTGTTTTTT
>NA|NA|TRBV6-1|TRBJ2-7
CASSKEALAGPYEQYF
TGTGCCAGCAGTAAAGAGGCCCTAGCCGGGCCCTACGAGCAGTACTTC
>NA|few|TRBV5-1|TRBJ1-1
CASRPDLNTEAFF
TGCGCCAGCAGACCCGACCTGAACACTGAAGCTTTCTTT
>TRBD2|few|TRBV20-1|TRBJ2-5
CSARVPSGPQETQYF
TGCAGTGCTAGGGTCCCTAGCGGTCCCCAAGAGACCCAGTACTTC